Here is one T cell receptor (beta chain) with its context. Its matching antigen is unknown. The source of the sample is a study of CD8 T cells in ankylosing spondylitis. Trimming took 0 bases from V and 0 from J; bases not matched to a gene: 9. Germline CDR1 is SGHAT and CDR2 is FQNNGV. This CDR3 contains 18 residues. A quantitative 5'-RACE method, one with molecular barcodes, was used to make TCR beta libraries. TCRdb re-analysed the 5' RACE reads in MiXCR, keeping a single row per CDR3 protein. The sample has hundreds of thousands of distinct CDR3 sequences; roughly 32% are singletons. Study-wide findings and caveats: Made up of under 10 highly homologous variants, a TCR beta motif appeared characteristic of ankylosing spondylitis blood. Disease-linked clones, CD8+, were relatively rare in peripheral blood. Reportedly, matched ankylosing spondylitis synovial fluid was significantly enriched for disease-linked clones.

The chain couples TRBV11-2 to TRBJ2-5; 8 bases line up with TRBD1. This sequence was found in a male donor with ankylosing spondylitis or in good health (not recorded which). The specimen sequenced was blood, either unsorted or a sorted T cell fraction (not recorded which). As DNA, the CDR3 is TGTGCCAGCAGCTTAGATATTAAGATGGACAGGGACCAAGAGACCCAGTACTTC. Translated, it gives CASSLDIKMDRDQETQYF.